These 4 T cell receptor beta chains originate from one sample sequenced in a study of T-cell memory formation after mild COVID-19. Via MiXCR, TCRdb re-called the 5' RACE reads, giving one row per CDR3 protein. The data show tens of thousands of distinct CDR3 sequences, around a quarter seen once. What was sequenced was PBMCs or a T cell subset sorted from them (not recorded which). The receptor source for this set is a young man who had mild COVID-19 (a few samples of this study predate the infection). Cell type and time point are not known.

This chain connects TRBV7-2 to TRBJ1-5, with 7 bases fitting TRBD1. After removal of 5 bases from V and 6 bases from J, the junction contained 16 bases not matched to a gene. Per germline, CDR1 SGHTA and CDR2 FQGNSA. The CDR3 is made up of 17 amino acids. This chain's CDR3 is CASSLRPAAGGGQPQHF. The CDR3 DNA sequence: TGTGCCAGCAGCCTAAGGCCGGCGGCAGGGGGGGGTCAGCCCCAGCATTTT.

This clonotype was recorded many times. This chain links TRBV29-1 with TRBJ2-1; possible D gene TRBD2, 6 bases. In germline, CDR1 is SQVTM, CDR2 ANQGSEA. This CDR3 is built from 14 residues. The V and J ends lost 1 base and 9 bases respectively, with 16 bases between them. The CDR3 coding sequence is TGCAGCGTTGAAGTCGGTAGTAGGAGGGGTGAGCAGTTCTTC. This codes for CSVEVGSRRGEQFF.

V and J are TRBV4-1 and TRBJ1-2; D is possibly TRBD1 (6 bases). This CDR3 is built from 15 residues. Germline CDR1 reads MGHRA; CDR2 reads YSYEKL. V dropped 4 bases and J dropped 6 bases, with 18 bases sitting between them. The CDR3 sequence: CASSPTGRPGDGYTF. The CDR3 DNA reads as TGCGCCAGCAGCCCGACAGGACGCCCGGGGGATGGCTACACCTTC.

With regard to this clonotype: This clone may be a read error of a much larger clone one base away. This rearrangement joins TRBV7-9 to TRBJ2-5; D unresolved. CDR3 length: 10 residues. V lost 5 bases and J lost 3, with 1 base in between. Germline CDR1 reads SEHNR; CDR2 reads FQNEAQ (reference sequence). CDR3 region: CASSKETQYF. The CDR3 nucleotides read TGTGCCAGCAGCAAAGAGACCCAGTACTTC.